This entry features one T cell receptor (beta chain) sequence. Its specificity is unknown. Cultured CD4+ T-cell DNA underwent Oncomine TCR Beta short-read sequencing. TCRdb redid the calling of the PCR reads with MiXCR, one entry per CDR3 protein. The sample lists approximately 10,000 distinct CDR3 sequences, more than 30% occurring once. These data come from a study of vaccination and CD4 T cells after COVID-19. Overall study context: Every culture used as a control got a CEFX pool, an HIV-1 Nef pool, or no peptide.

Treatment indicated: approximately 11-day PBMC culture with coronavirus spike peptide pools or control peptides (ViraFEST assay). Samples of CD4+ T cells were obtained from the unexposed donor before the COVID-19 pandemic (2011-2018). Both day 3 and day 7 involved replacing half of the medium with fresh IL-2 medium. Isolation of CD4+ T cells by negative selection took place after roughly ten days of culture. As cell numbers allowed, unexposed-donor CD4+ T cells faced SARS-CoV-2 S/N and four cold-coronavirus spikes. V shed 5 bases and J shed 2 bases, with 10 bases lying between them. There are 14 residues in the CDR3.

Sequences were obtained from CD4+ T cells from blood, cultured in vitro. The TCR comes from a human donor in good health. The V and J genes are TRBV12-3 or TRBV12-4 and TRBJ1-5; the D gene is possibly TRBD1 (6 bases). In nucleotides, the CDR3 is TGTGCCAGCAGTAACAGGGCCCGCAATCAGCCCCAGCATTTT. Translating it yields CASSNRARNQPQHF.